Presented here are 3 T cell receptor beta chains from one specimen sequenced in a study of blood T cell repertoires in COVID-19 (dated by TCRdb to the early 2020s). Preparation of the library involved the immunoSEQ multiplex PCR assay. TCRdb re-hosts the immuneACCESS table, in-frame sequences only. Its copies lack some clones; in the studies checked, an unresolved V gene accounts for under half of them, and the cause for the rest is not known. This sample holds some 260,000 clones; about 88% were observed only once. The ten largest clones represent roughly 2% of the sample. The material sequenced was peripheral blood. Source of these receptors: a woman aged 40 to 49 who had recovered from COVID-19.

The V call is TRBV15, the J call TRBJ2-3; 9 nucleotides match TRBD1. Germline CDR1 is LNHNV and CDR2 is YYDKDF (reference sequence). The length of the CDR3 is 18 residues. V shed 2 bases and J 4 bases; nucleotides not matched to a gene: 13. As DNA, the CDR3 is TGTGCCACCAGCAGACCTCAATGGGACAGGGCTCGCGCAGATACGCAGTATTTT. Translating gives CATSRPQWDRARADTQYF. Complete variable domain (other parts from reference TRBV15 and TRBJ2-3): DAMVIQNPRYQVTQFGKPVTLSCSQTLNHNVMYWYQQKSSQAPKLLFHYYDKDFNNEADTPDNFQSRRPNTSFCFLDIRSPGLGDTAMYLCATSRPQWDRARADTQYFGPGTRLTVL.

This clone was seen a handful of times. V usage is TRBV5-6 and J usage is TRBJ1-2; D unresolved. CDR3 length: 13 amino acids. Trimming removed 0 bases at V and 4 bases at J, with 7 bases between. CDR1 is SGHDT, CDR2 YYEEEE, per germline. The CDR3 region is CASSLDESYGYTF. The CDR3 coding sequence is TGTGCCAGCAGCTTGGACGAGAGCTATGGCTACACCTTC. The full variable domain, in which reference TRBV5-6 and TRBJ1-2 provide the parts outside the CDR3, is DAGVTQSPTHLIKTRGQQVTLRCSPKSGHDTVSWYQQALGQGPQFIFQYYEEEERQRGNFPDRFSGHQFPNYSSELNVNALLLGDSALYLCASSLDESYGYTFGSGTRLTVV.

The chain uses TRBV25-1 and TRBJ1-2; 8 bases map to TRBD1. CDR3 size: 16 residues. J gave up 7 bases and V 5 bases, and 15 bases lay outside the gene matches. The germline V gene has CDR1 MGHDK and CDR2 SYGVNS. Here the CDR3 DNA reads TGTGCCAGCAGTTACCACAGCCAGGGGGCGACAGGTGGCTACACCTTC. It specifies CASSYHSQGATGGYTF.